This T cell receptor beta chain is from a study of CD8 T cells in ankylosing spondylitis. Making the TCR beta libraries involved quantitative 5'-RACE with molecular barcodes. A single record per CDR3 protein comes from TCRdb applying MiXCR to the 5' RACE reads. Of 250,000 to 400,000 distinct CDR3 sequences in the sample, around a tenth were seen once. Trimming shortened V by 0 bases and J by 0 bases, and 14 bases separated the two germline ends. This CDR3 is built from 17 residues. The germline V gene has CDR1 SQVTM and CDR2 ANQGSEA. The sequence derives from a female donor with ankylosing spondylitis or in good health (not recorded which). Sequencing was done on a sample of blood, either unsorted or a sorted T cell fraction (not recorded which). The genes are TRBV29-1 and TRBJ2-2; D not resolved. The CDR3 reads CSVEDRSRQPNTGELFF. DNA of the CDR3: TGCAGCGTTGAAGATCGAAGTCGGCAGCCGAACACCGGGGAGCTGTTTTTT.